Detailed here is one T cell receptor (beta chain). The antigen this receptor binds is unknown. No per-base quality is available; no much larger clone lies one base away. This entry belongs to a study of T cell changes during pregnancy in multiple sclerosis (dated by TCRdb to about 2019). Regarding the study in general: The study examined how the T cell repertoire changed over the course of pregnancy in women with multiple sclerosis.

The germline V gene yields MNHEY for CDR1 and SVGAGI for CDR2. The CDR3 holds 14 amino acids from the cysteine to the phenylalanine. Only CDR3 DNA is held: 42 bases, read in frame from base 1. Relative to germline, V is missing 4 bases and J is missing 11 bases, with 10 bases of the junction outside any gene match. The library was made by the immunoSEQ multiplex PCR assay. TCRdb re-hosts the immuneACCESS table, in-frame sequences only. Its copies lack some clones; in the studies checked, an unresolved V gene accounts for under half of them, and the cause for the rest is not known. Recorded for this sample are 100,000 or so clones; around 92% of them occurred a single time. Less than 2% of the sample is held by the ten biggest clonotypes.

The V and J segments used are TRBV6-5 and TRBJ1-1; a stretch of 10 junction bases matches TRBD1. Sequencing used peripheral blood, obtained after pregnancy. The sequence came from a female donor with multiple sclerosis, enrolled in a pregnancy study. The DNA reads TGTGCCAGCAGTTCAGGACAGGGGGGATTTATGGCTTTCTTT. This is translated as CASSSGQGGFMAFF.